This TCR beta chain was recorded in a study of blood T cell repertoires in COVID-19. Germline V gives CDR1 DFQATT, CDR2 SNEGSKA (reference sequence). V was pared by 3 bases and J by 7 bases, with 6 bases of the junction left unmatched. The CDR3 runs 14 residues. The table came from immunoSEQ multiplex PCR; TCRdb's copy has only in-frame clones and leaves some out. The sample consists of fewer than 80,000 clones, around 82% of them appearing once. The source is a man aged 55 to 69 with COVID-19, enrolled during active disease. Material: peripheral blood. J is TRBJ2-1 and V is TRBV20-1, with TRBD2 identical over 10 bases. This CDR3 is CSASSLAGMNEQFF. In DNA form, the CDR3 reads TGCAGTGCTAGTTCACTAGCGGGAATGAATGAGCAGTTCTTC.